Listed below are T cell receptor beta chains from one sample, sequenced in a study of T cell clones after liver transplantation. TCRdb keeps only in-frame clones here, not all; method: immunoSEQ multiplex PCR. The sample includes 50,000 to 70,000 clones, 70% of them seen just once. The sample here was CD4+ T cells from blood, taken at the approximately 16-month timepoint. Every receptor here comes from a human patient who received a liver transplant. The T cells may partly be graft donor cells. Both conserved end residues are part of each CDR3. A D gene is named only where the DNA matches it firmly. The size field is filled for only some rows; it gives once, few, many or a size class.

j_call	cdr3_length	d_call	clone_size	v_call	cdr3_aa	cdr3_nt
TRBJ1-5	13	NA	NA	TRBV6-5	CASSYGRGQPQHF	TGTGCCAGCAGTTACGGGCGGGGCCAGCCCCAGCATTTT
TRBJ2-2	17	TRBD2	NA	TRBV19	CASERLAGGRGTGELFF	TGTGCCAGTGAGAGATTAGCGGGAGGGCGGGGCACCGGGGAGCTGTTTTTT
TRBJ2-3	17	TRBD2	NA	TRBV7-2	CASSSLAGGPSTDTQYF	TGTGCCAGCAGCTCACTAGCGGGAGGTCCTAGCACAGATACGCAGTATTTT
TRBJ2-5	11	NA	NA	TRBV29-1	CSVNTGETQYF	TGCAGCGTTAATACAGGGGAGACCCAGTACTTC
TRBJ1-3	13	NA	NA	TRBV9	CASSGGSGNTIYF	TGTGCCAGCAGCGGGGGCTCTGGAAACACCATATATTTT
TRBJ1-2	14	TRBD1	NA	TRBV28	CASTERDSVFGYTF	TGTGCCAGCACCGAGAGGGACAGCGTATTTGGCTACACCTTC
TRBJ2-3	11	NA	NA	TRBV11-2	CATSQVDTQYF	TGTGCCACCTCCCAAGTGGATACGCAGTATTTT
TRBJ2-3	16	NA	NA	TRBV28	CASSVGGASGTDTQYF	TGTGCCAGCAGTGTGGGCGGGGCCTCGGGCACAGATACGCAGTATTTT
TRBJ1-2	15	NA	NA	TRBV28	CASSFGRGNSYGYTF	TGTGCCAGCAGTTTCGGGCGGGGAAATTCCTATGGCTACACCTTC
TRBJ2-5	14	TRBD1	NA	TRBV6-1	CASSEVYRGETQYF	TGTGCCAGCAGTGAAGTTTACAGGGGAGAGACCCAGTACTTC
TRBJ2-5	17	NA	NA	TRBV4-3	CASSQAPSAGTEETQYF	TGCGCCAGCAGCCAAGCCCCATCGGCCGGGACGGAAGAGACCCAGTACTTC
TRBJ2-3	13	NA	NA	TRBV29-1	CSVGGTSTDTQYF	TGCAGCGTTGGAGGGACTAGCACAGATACGCAGTATTTT
TRBJ2-5	12	NA	NA	TRBV29-1	CSVGQGLETQYF	TGCAGCGTGGGGCAGGGGCTGGAGACCCAGTACTTC
TRBJ1-1	13	NA	NA	TRBV28	CASSLLGNTEAFF	TGTGCCAGCAGTTTACTGGGGAACACTGAAGCTTTCTTT
TRBJ1-1	12	NA	NA	TRBV6-5	CASSPMGGEAFF	TGTGCCAGCAGCCCGATGGGGGGTGAAGCTTTCTTT
TRBJ1-1	9	NA	many	TRBV21-1	CASSTEAFF	TGTGCCAGCAGTACTGAAGCTTTCTTT
TRBJ2-1	15	TRBD2	NA	TRBV11-2	CASSPRTSGRNEQFF	TGTGCCAGCAGCCCCAGGACTAGCGGGAGGAATGAGCAGTTCTTC
TRBJ2-1	17	TRBD1	few	TRBV4-3	CASSQSTPGTGGGEQFF	TGCGCCAGCAGCCAATCTACTCCCGGGACAGGGGGCGGTGAGCAGTTCTTC
TRBJ2-7	15	NA	NA	TRBV6-1	CASSEGTASTYEQYF	TGTGCCAGCAGTGAAGGGACAGCTTCCACCTACGAGCAGTACTTC
TRBJ2-7	15	TRBD1	NA	TRBV27	CASSPDRGSSYEQYF	TGTGCCAGCAGCCCAGACAGGGGGTCCTCCTACGAGCAGTACTTC
TRBJ1-2	15	NA	NA	TRBV19	CASSISTAKGYGYTF	TGTGCCAGTAGTATCTCGACGGCTAAGGGCTATGGCTACACCTTC
TRBJ2-3	15	NA	NA	TRBV5-1	CASSLGSVPTDTQYF	TGCGCCAGCAGCCTGGGGTCGGTTCCCACAGATACGCAGTATTTT
TRBJ2-1	18	NA	NA	TRBV19	CASSSLVGVLEGGSEQFF	TGTGCCAGTAGTAGCCTTGTCGGCGTTCTCGAGGGGGGCAGTGAGCAGTTCTTC
TRBJ2-1	18	TRBD2	few	TRBV18	CASSPNPLGLAGYNEQFF	TGTGCCAGCTCACCCAACCCTCTCGGACTAGCGGGATACAATGAGCAGTTCTTC
TRBJ2-7	14	TRBD1	NA	TRBV15	CATSRVRGLREQYF	TGTGCCACCAGCAGAGTTAGGGGGCTGCGGGAGCAGTACTTC
TRBJ1-5	15	NA	NA	TRBV5-1	CASSLEWGNNQPQHF	TGCGCCAGCAGCTTGGAATGGGGGAACAATCAGCCCCAGCATTTT
TRBJ2-3	14	NA	NA	TRBV7-2	CASSLSRDIDTQYF	TGTGCCAGCAGCTTATCGCGGGATATAGATACGCAGTATTTT
TRBJ1-4	15	NA	NA	TRBV5-6	CASSLRTLTNEKLFF	TGTGCCAGCAGCTTGCGGACACTAACTAATGAAAAACTGTTTTTT
TRBJ2-5	15	TRBD2	NA	TRBV7-2	CASSFGGSYQETQYF	TGTGCCAGCAGCTTCGGCGGGAGCTACCAAGAGACCCAGTACTTC
TRBJ1-2	14	TRBD1	NA	TRBV7-8	CASSKGTGNSGYTF	TGTGCCAGCAGCAAAGGGACAGGGAACTCTGGCTACACCTTC
TRBJ1-1	12	NA	NA	TRBV6-5	CASSPAAGGAFF	TGTGCCAGCAGTCCCGCGGCAGGAGGAGCTTTCTTT
TRBJ2-2	15	TRBD2	NA	TRBV19	CASSERGGPTGELFF	TGTGCCAGTAGCGAGCGGGGGGGCCCCACCGGGGAGCTGTTTTTT
TRBJ2-2	15	NA	NA	TRBV6-5	CASRTRGGLAGELFF	TGTGCCAGCAGGACCAGGGGGGGGTTAGCCGGGGAGCTGTTTTTT
TRBJ2-6	14	TRBD1	NA	TRBV28	CASSPLGQGNVLTF	TGTGCCAGCAGTCCACTGGGACAGGGCAACGTCCTGACTTTC
TRBJ2-1	12	NA	NA	TRBV4-1	CASSQVENEQFF	TGCGCCAGCAGCCAAGTAGAGAATGAGCAGTTCTTC
TRBJ1-1	16	NA	NA	TRBV7-9	CASSLGPPGDGTEAFF	TGTGCCAGCAGCTTAGGCCCCCCAGGCGATGGCACTGAAGCTTTCTTT
TRBJ2-1	18	TRBD2	NA	TRBV5-1	CASSSSSTSGSGGNEQFF	TGCGCCAGCAGCTCCTCATCTACTAGCGGGAGTGGGGGGAATGAGCAGTTCTTC
TRBJ1-2	14	NA	NA	TRBV6-1	CASSEVVALGGYTF	TGTGCCAGCAGTGAAGTTGTGGCTTTGGGAGGCTACACCTTC
TRBJ2-3	14	NA	NA	TRBV5-1	CASARSSPTDTQYF	TGCGCCAGCGCTCGGAGTAGCCCCACAGATACGCAGTATTTT
TRBJ2-5	17	TRBD2	NA	TRBV5-6	CASSLARAGGLQETQYF	TGTGCCAGCAGCTTGGCCAGAGCGGGGGGACTCCAAGAGACCCAGTACTTC
TRBJ2-3	15	TRBD2	NA	TRBV28	CASSGPGLDVDTQYF	TGTGCCAGCAGCGGACCGGGACTAGACGTAGATACGCAGTATTTT